Listed below are T cell receptor beta chains from one sample, sequenced in a study of blood T cell repertoires in COVID-19. Sequenced by immunoSEQ multiplex PCR; TCRdb stores in-frame clones only, minus some. Of 120,000 to 150,000 clones in the sample, over 80% were seen once. Sample: peripheral blood. These TCRs come from a man in his 60s with active or convalescent COVID-19. Both conserved end residues are part of each CDR3. A D gene is named only where the DNA matches it firmly. The size field is filled for only some rows; it gives once, few, many or a size class.

d_call j_call clone_size v_call cdr3_nt cdr3_aa
TRBD1 TRBJ1-1 once TRBV7-7 TGTGCTAGCAGCCCGATACAGGGGACTGGCACTGAAGCTTTCTTT CASSPIQGTGTEAFF
- TRBJ2-3 few TRBV9 TGTGCCAGCAGCGAGGGGGGTTGGGAGGGCCGCACAGATACGCAGTATTTT CASSEGGWEGRTDTQYF
TRBD2 TRBJ2-3 - TRBV6-6 TGTGCCAGCACCTGGACTAGCGGCACAGATACGCAGTATTTT CASTWTSGTDTQYF
TRBD2 TRBJ2-5 - TRBV3-1/TRBV3-2 TGTGCCAGCAGCCAAGGGCCTAGCGGGCAAGAGACCCAGTACTTC CASSQGPSGQETQYF
- TRBJ2-3 - TRBV4-3 TGCGCCAGCAGCCAAGCGACTCCGAGCGGAGGGCGAAGCACAGATACGCAGTATTTT CASSQATPSGGRSTDTQYF
- TRBJ1-2 - TRBV6-1 TGTGCCAGCAGAGATCAGGGATTTGATGGCTACACCTTC CASRDQGFDGYTF
TRBD1 TRBJ1-1 - TRBV6-5 TGTGCCAGTTACAGGGGGCCTTACACTGAAGCTTTCTTT CASYRGPYTEAFF
TRBD2 TRBJ2-2 - TRBV27 TGTGCCAGCAGTATGACTAGCGGGTTTAACACCGGGGAGCTGTTTTTT CASSMTSGFNTGELFF
- TRBJ1-6 - TRBV7-6 TGTGCCAGCAGCTTAGAGGAACCTCCGGCAGGGAAAAATTCACCCCTCCACTTT CASSLEEPPAGKNSPLHF
- TRBJ2-4 - TRBV21-1 TGTGCCAGCAGCAAATTAGGGACTAGCAACCACATTCAGTACTTC CASSKLGTSNHIQYF
TRBD1 TRBJ2-1 - TRBV5-1 TGCGCCAGCAGCTTAGCGGACAGGGATTTCCCTGAGCAGTTCTTC CASSLADRDFPEQFF
- TRBJ2-1 - TRBV5-8 TGTGCCAGCAGCTTGGTGCCCCGGGGGACGGCCTACAATGAGCAGTTCTTC CASSLVPRGTAYNEQFF
- TRBJ2-2 - TRBV11-2 TGTGCCAGCAGCTGGGGGACTTCGAACACCGGGGAGCTGTTTTTT CASSWGTSNTGELFF
- TRBJ1-2 - TRBV4-1 TGCGCCAGCAGCCAAGGCGAGGGTAGAAACTATGGCTACACCTTC CASSQGEGRNYGYTF
- TRBJ1-6 - TRBV6-5 TGTGCCAGCAGTTACCACCAGGGAGGTGAACCCCTCCACTTT CASSYHQGGEPLHF
- TRBJ1-1 - TRBV18 TGTGCCAGCTCACCAGGAGGGACGGCGACGGCTGAAGCTTTCTTT CASSPGGTATAEAFF
- TRBJ1-2 - TRBV28 TGTGCCAGCAGTTTACAGGGAAGGGGCTACACCTTC CASSLQGRGYTF
TRBD2 TRBJ2-5 - TRBV7-2 TGTGCCAGCAGCTTAAGGGGGACTAGCGGACAAGAGACCCAGTACTTC CASSLRGTSGQETQYF
- TRBJ2-7 - TRBV11-2 TGTGCCAGCAGCTTAGGAGTTAGCCGCGAGCAGTACTTC CASSLGVSREQYF
- TRBJ1-1 - TRBV3-1/TRBV3-2 TGTGCCAGCAGCCATACTGAGAACACTGAAGCTTTCTTT CASSHTENTEAFF
TRBD2 TRBJ2-1 - TRBV5-4 TGTGCCAGCAGCTTGAGGCGGGAGGCCTACAATGAGCAGTTCTTC CASSLRREAYNEQFF
TRBD2 TRBJ2-7 once TRBV30 TGTGCCTGGAGTGTAGGACTAGCCAACGAGCAGTACTTC CAWSVGLANEQYF